The rows below give T cell receptor beta chains drawn from one sample of a study of blood T cell repertoires in COVID-19. Method: immunoSEQ multiplex PCR; TCRdb's copy keeps in-frame clones and lacks some. The sample yields 400,000 or so clones, about 91% seen once. The sample was peripheral blood. The origin of the receptors is a woman aged 40 to 50 with COVID-19, enrolled during active disease. CDR3s include the opening cysteine and the closing phenylalanine or tryptophan. D genes are given only for firm matches. Some rows mark clone size as missing; the rest say once, few, many or name a class of expanded clone.

clone_size	j_call	d_call	v_call	cdr3_aa	cdr3_nt
-	TRBJ2-7	TRBD1	TRBV30	CAWSQLPGGNYEQYF	TGTGCCTGGAGCCAACTCCCAGGGGGAAACTACGAGCAGTACTTC
-	TRBJ2-4	TRBD2	TRBV3-1/TRBV3-2	CASSRGGRDAKNIQYF	TGTGCCAGCAGCCGAGGAGGGAGGGACGCCAAAAACATTCAGTACTTC
-	TRBJ1-1	-	TRBV6-5	CASRQGQVQNEAFF	TGTGCCAGCAGACAAGGACAAGTCCAGAACGAAGCTTTCTTT
-	TRBJ2-5	-	TRBV3-1/TRBV3-2	CASSQNRDQETQYF	TGTGCCAGCAGCCAAAACCGGGACCAAGAGACCCAGTACTTC
-	TRBJ1-1	-	TRBV29-1	CSAGRRGGEAFF	TGCAGCGCCGGACGGAGGGGCGGAGAAGCTTTCTTT
-	TRBJ2-3	TRBD1	TRBV10-3	CAVQGARQGDTQYF	TGTGCCGTACAGGGGGCGCGTCAGGGGGATACGCAGTATTTT
-	TRBJ1-5	-	TRBV5-6	CASSLAASNQPQHF	TGTGCCAGCAGCTTGGCAGCGAGCAATCAGCCCCAGCATTTT
-	TRBJ2-7	TRBD2	TRBV7-2	CASSLAQLAGGVWGEQYF	TGTGCCAGCAGCTTAGCTCAGCTAGCGGGAGGAGTATGGGGGGAGCAGTACTTC
-	TRBJ2-3	-	TRBV29-1	CSVATGQSDTQYF	TGCAGCGTTGCCACCGGACAGTCGGATACGCAGTATTTT
-	TRBJ1-1	-	TRBV19	CASSTTANTEAFF	TGTGCCAGTAGTACTACTGCGAACACTGAAGCTTTCTTT
-	TRBJ1-2	-	TRBV28	CASTLTGGHWDGYTF	TGTGCCAGCACTCTTACGGGGGGCCATTGGGATGGCTACACCTTC
-	TRBJ2-1	TRBD2	TRBV6-2/TRBV6-3	CASSYPRLAGSSYNEQFF	TGTGCCAGCAGTTACCCCCGACTAGCGGGAAGCTCCTACAATGAGCAGTTCTTC
-	TRBJ2-7	-	TRBV19	CASSIIRGRQYF	TGTGCCAGTAGTATAATAAGGGGAAGGCAGTACTTC
-	TRBJ1-5	-	TRBV6-6	CASVQYSNQPQHF	TGTGCCAGCGTGCAGTATAGCAATCAGCCCCAGCATTTT
-	TRBJ1-2	-	TRBV21-1	CASTATPGQLYGYTF	TGTGCCAGCACCGCAACGCCGGGACAGCTATATGGCTACACCTTC
-	TRBJ1-4	-	TRBV27	CASTPRGRYGEKLFF	TGTGCCAGCACCCCGCGGGGGCGCTATGGTGAAAAACTGTTTTTT
-	TRBJ2-1	-	TRBV10-3	CAIRRGNEQFF	TGTGCCATCAGAAGAGGGAATGAGCAGTTCTTC
-	TRBJ1-5	-	TRBV19	CASRNRGGDRNQPQHF	TGTGCCAGTAGAAATAGGGGCGGGGATCGCAATCAGCCCCAGCATTTT
-	TRBJ2-3	TRBD2	TRBV19	CASSRLARSTDTQYF	TGTGCCAGTAGTCGACTAGCCCGGAGCACAGATACGCAGTATTTT
-	TRBJ1-2	-	TRBV7-2	CASSPRGGAYGYTF	TGTGCCAGCAGCCCCAGAGGGGGAGCCTATGGCTACACCTTC
few	TRBJ1-4	TRBD1	TRBV7-9	CASSFSGTGGEKLFF	TGTGCCAGCAGCTTCTCCGGGACAGGGGGCGAAAAACTGTTTTTT
-	TRBJ1-1	TRBD1	TRBV4-3	CASSQERQGGTEAFF	TGCGCCAGCAGCCAAGAAAGACAGGGGGGCACTGAAGCTTTCTTT
-	TRBJ1-1	TRBD1	TRBV3-1/TRBV3-2	CASSLIGTGETVVTFF	TGTGCCAGCAGCCTTATCGGGACAGGGGAAACCGTGGTGACTTTCTTT
-	TRBJ1-5	-	TRBV5-4	CASSPDSGNQPQHF	TGTGCCAGCAGCCCTGACAGTGGCAATCAGCCCCAGCATTTT
-	TRBJ1-1	TRBD1	TRBV27	CASSFLGQQGARTEAFF	TGTGCCAGCAGTTTTCTCGGTCAGCAGGGGGCGAGGACTGAAGCTTTCTTT
-	TRBJ1-2	-	TRBV11-2	CASSLVDSASSYGYTF	TGTGCCAGCAGCTTAGTTGACTCAGCCTCCAGCTATGGCTACACCTTC
once	TRBJ2-1	TRBD2	TRBV7-9	CAWDGTSGGAGEQFF	TGTGCCTGGGACGGGACTAGCGGGGGGGCTGGAGAGCAGTTCTTC
-	TRBJ1-6	-	TRBV28	CASRPTQGSHSPLHF	TGTGCCAGCAGACCAACTCAGGGTTCCCACTCACCCCTCCACTTT
-	TRBJ2-5	TRBD1	TRBV5-1	CASSGQGAQETQYF	TGCGCCAGCAGCGGACAGGGGGCTCAAGAGACCCAGTACTTC
once	TRBJ2-7	-	TRBV19	CASRSPRERNEQYF	TGTGCCAGTAGATCCCCACGGGAGCGCAACGAGCAGTACTTC
-	TRBJ2-3	TRBD1	TRBV5-1	CASSLGTGVDTQYF	TGCGCCAGCAGTTTAGGAACAGGGGTAGATACGCAGTATTTT
-	TRBJ2-7	TRBD1	TRBV29-1	CSVEGDREEVYEQYF	TGCAGCGTTGAAGGGGACAGGGAAGAGGTCTACGAGCAGTACTTC
-	TRBJ2-7	-	TRBV7-2	CASSFRGGSYEQYF	TGTGCCAGCAGCTTTCGTGGAGGGTCCTACGAGCAGTACTTC
-	TRBJ1-2	-	TRBV11-2	CASSLGGWGGPPYGYTF	TGTGCCAGCAGCTTAGGAGGTTGGGGCGGCCCTCCGTATGGCTACACCTTC
-	TRBJ2-1	TRBD2	TRBV30	CACRTTSGLNEQFF	TGTGCCTGCCGTACGACTAGCGGTCTCAATGAGCAGTTCTTC
-	TRBJ1-2	-	TRBV7-2	CASRNPLQGNNYGYTF	TGTGCCAGCAGAAATCCTTTACAGGGCAATAACTATGGCTACACCTTC
-	TRBJ2-7	-	TRBV7-2	CASSLETDSYEQYF	TGTGCCAGCAGCTTAGAGACAGACTCCTACGAGCAGTACTTC
-	TRBJ2-3	-	TRBV19	CASKRVRAGLMDTQYF	TGTGCCAGTAAAAGAGTCAGGGCGGGACTGATGGATACGCAGTATTTT
-	TRBJ1-1	TRBD1	TRBV11-2	CASSLGTGGRNTEAFF	TGTGCCAGCAGCTTGGGGACAGGGGGTAGGAACACTGAAGCTTTCTTT
once	TRBJ1-1	TRBD1	TRBV6-5	CASSYTGRGQNTEAFF	TGTGCCAGCAGTTACACAGGCAGGGGGCAAAACACTGAAGCTTTCTTT
-	TRBJ2-1	-	TRBV2	CASRPHGGANEQFF	TGTGCCAGCAGGCCCCATGGGGGGGCCAATGAGCAGTTCTTC
-	TRBJ2-5	TRBD2	TRBV11-1	CASATGGVRETQYF	TGTGCCAGCGCCACGGGGGGGGTAAGGGAGACCCAGTACTTC
-	TRBJ2-1	TRBD2	TRBV6-2/TRBV6-3	CASSFPGSGGNNEQFF	TGTGCCAGCAGTTTTCCTGGTAGCGGGGGAAACAATGAGCAGTTCTTC
-	TRBJ1-4	-	TRBV29-1	CSVRGGVVEKLFF	TGCAGCGTTCGTGGAGGGGTTGTTGAAAAACTGTTTTTT
-	TRBJ2-3	TRBD1	TRBV30	CAWSVGQGYTTDTQYF	TGTGCCTGGAGTGTCGGACAGGGATACACCACAGATACGCAGTATTTT
few	TRBJ1-3	-	TRBV19	CASRERSAGNTIYF	TGTGCCAGTAGGGAGAGGTCCGCTGGAAACACCATATATTTT
-	TRBJ2-1	TRBD2	TRBV27	CASSWGTSGKDSYNEQFF	TGTGCCAGCAGTTGGGGGACTAGCGGGAAGGATTCCTACAATGAGCAGTTCTTC
-	TRBJ1-1	-	TRBV4-3	CASSQDVNTEAFF	TGCGCCAGCAGCCAAGACGTGAACACTGAAGCTTTCTTT
-	TRBJ2-3	TRBD2	TRBV7-2	CASSFTLRLAGSTDTQYF	TGTGCCAGCAGCTTTACTCTGAGACTAGCGGGTAGCACAGATACGCAGTATTTT
-	TRBJ2-3	TRBD2	TRBV4-3	CASSQEGASGGFTDTQYF	TGCGCCAGCAGCCAAGAAGGGGCTAGCGGGGGCTTCACAGATACGCAGTATTTT
-	TRBJ2-5	-	TRBV10-3	CAISAVQETQYF	TGTGCCATCAGTGCGGTACAAGAGACCCAGTACTTC
-	TRBJ1-5	TRBD1	TRBV29-1	CSVVSGQGSQPQHF	TGCAGCGTTGTTTCCGGACAGGGGTCTCAACCCCAGCATTTT
-	TRBJ1-3	-	TRBV5-4	CASSLKGPMSSGNTIYF	TGTGCCAGCAGCTTGAAGGGGCCCATGAGCTCTGGAAACACCATATATTTT
-	TRBJ2-2	-	TRBV13	CASSLGLTNTGELFF	TGTGCCAGCAGCTTAGGCCTAACGAACACCGGGGAGCTGTTTTTT